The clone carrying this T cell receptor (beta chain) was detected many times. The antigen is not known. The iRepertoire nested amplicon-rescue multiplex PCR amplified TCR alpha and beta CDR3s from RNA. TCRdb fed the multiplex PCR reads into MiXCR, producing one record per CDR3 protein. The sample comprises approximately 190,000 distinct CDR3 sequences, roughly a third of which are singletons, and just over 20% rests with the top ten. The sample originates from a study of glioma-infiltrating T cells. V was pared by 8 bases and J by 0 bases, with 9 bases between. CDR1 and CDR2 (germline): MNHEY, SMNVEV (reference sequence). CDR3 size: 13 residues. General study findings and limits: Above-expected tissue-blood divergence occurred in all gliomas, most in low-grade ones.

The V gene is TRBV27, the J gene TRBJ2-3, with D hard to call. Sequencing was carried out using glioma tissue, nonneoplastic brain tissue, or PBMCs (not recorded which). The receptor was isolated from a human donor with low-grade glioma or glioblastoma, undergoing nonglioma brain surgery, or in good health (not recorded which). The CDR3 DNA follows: TGTGCCAGCCGCATGACTAGCACAGATACGCAGTATTTT. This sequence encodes CASRMTSTDTQYF.